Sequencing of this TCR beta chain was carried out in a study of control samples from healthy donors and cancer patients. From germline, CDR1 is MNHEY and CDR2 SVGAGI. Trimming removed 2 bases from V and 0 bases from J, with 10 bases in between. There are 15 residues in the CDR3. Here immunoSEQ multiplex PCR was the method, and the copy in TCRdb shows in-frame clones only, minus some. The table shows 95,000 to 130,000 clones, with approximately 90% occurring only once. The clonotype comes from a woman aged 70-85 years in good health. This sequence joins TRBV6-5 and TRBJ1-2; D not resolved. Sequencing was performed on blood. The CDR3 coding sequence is TGTGCCAGCAGTTACCGCCCGCCAGCTAACTATGGCTACACCTTC. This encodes CASSYRPPANYGYTF.